The 25 T cell receptor beta chains below come from one sample, sequenced in a study of metastatic and nonmetastatic thyroid tumors. TCRdb re-analyzed the PCR reads using MiXCR. The sample consists of some 22,000 clones, around a fifth of them appearing once. No patient had received any treatment before thyroid surgery. The sample consisted of blood. These receptors were taken from a male donor with papillary thyroid cancer or a benign thyroid nodule (not recorded which). Some clones in this sample may be carry-over from other donors' samples.

The rearrangement uses TRBV20-1 and TRBJ2-1, with 7 bases lining up with TRBD1. CDR3 length: 16 amino acids. The J segment lost 7 bases and the V segment lost 6 bases, leaving 18 bases of the junction unmatched. Germline V lookup: CDR1 DFQATT, CDR2 SNEGSKA (reference sequence). The DNA for the CDR3 is TGCAGTGCCAGCCCCCCGATGAGGGGGCTTGTGAATGAGCAGTTCTTC. This translates into CSASPPMRGLVNEQFF.

This clone was counted at least ten times. The chain links TRBV3-1 to TRBJ2-5; a weak D match, TRBD1 (6 bases). The germline V gene encodes CDR1 LGHDT and CDR2 YNNKEL (reference sequence). V gave up 5 bases and J gave up 4 bases, with 17 bases separating them. The CDR3 has 15 amino acids. CDR3 loop: CASSSSAQGPETQYF. DNA of the CDR3: TGTGCCAGCAGCTCAAGCGCCCAGGGGCCAGAGACCCAGTACTTC.

This clone was seen ten or more times. The chain joins TRBV7-2 to TRBJ2-2, with 7 bases lining up with TRBD1. Germline CDR1 reads SGHTA; CDR2 reads FQGNSA. CDR3 length: 14 residues. V was pared by 6 bases and J by 2 bases, with 3 bases of the junction left unmatched. The CDR3, as DNA: TGTGCCAGCAGACAGGGGAAAAACACCGGGGAGCTGTTTTTT. Its protein is CASRQGKNTGELFF.

With regard to this clone: Germline is not matched at one junction end, which may reflect a read error. This chain links TRBV6-1 with TRBJ2-2, with 7 nucleotides matching TRBD1. This CDR3 has 16 residues. Germline CDR1 and CDR2: MNHNS and SASEGT. For the CDR3, the DNA is TGTGCCAGCGAAGAGACAGGGAATTCGAACACCGGTGAGCTGTTTTTT. The encoded protein is CASEETGNSNTGELFF.

V and J are TRBV18 and TRBJ1-1, with a possible D match to TRBD1 (6 bases). CDR1 is KGHSH and CDR2 is LQKENI in the germline V gene. There are 15 residues in the CDR3. V was clipped by 4 bases and J by 4 bases, with 16 bases between them. The CDR3 loop is CASSQNAGGATEAFF. CDR3 DNA sequence: TGTGCCAGCTCACAAAACGCGGGGGGGGCCACTGAAGCTTTCTTT.

This clone was seen ten or more times. The rearrangement joins TRBV15 to TRBJ2-3; 7 nucleotides match TRBD2. The CDR3 runs to 17 residues. The germline CDR1 and CDR2 sequences are LNHNV and YYDKDF (reference sequence). Trimming removed 0 bases from V and 6 bases from J; junction bases left unmatched: 12. CDR3 coding DNA: TGTGCCACCAGCAGAGAAATAGGCGGGAGAGCTGGGGATACGCAGTATTTT. It translates to CATSREIGGRAGDTQYF.

In its sample, this clone was seen many times. The CDR3 is CSARSRAGHTEAFF. DNA for the CDR3: TGCAGTGCTAGATCACGGGCCGGGCACACTGAAGCTTTCTTT. The gene calls are TRBV20-1 and TRBJ1-1; no clear D gene. The germline V and J ends were trimmed by 2 bases and 3 bases, with 13 bases remaining between them. The CDR3 is 14 residues long. Germline CDR1 and CDR2: DFQATT and SNEGSKA (reference sequence).

This chain connects TRBV28 to TRBJ1-4, with 11 positions matching TRBD1. J was trimmed by 8 bases and V by 6 bases; bases with no gene match: 8. This CDR3 is built from 15 residues. Germline assignment: CDR1 MDHEN and CDR2 SYDVKM. The CDR3 DNA follows: TGTGCCAGCAGGACTTGGACAGGGGGCCGGGAAAAACTGTTTTTT. Translated, it gives CASRTWTGGREKLFF. The entire variable domain, with the rest obtained from reference TRBV28 and TRBJ1-4, is as follows: DVKVTQSSRYLVKRTGEKVFLECVQDMDHENMFWYRQDPGLGLRLIYFSYDVKMKEKGDIPEGYSVSREKKERFSLILESASTNQTSMYLCASRTWTGGREKLFFGSGTQLSVL.

This clone was detected many times. This chain uses TRBV7-2 with TRBJ1-1; TRBD1 might be the D (5 bases). Germline CDR1 SGHTA, CDR2 FQGNSA. The CDR3 has 12 amino acids. The V end lost 5 bases, the J end lost 8 bases, and 12 bases lay between the germline ends. CDR3 nucleotide sequence: TGTGCCAGCAGCCACGTGTGGGGGGAAGCTTTCTTT. Protein sequence: CASSHVWGEAFF.

This clone is medium-sized by share. The chain joins TRBV10-2 to TRBJ1-5; D possibly corresponds to TRBD1 (5 bases). Trimming took 4 bases from V and 1 from J, leaving 5 bases between them. Germline V lookup: CDR1 WSHSY, CDR2 SAAADI. The CDR3 is 13 residues long. The CDR3 region is CASSGGSNQPQHF. The CDR3 nucleotides are TGCGCCAGCAGTGGGGGCAGCAATCAGCCCCAGCATTTT.

The V call is TRBV18, the J call TRBJ2-7, with D tentatively TRBD1 (6 bases). There are 15 residues in the CDR3. Trimming removed 4 bases at V and 7 bases at J, with 20 bases between. CDR1 KGHSH and CDR2 LQKENI come from the germline V gene. CDR3: CASSRPVQGFREQYF. DNA of the CDR3: TGTGCCAGCTCACGGCCGGTACAGGGATTTCGGGAGCAGTACTTC.

The count of this clone is one. The junction and the germline gene differ at one end; a read error may be behind it. This rearrangement joins TRBV4-2 to TRBJ2-7, with D perhaps matching TRBD1 (6 bases). The CDR3 runs 18 residues. Looked up from germline, CDR1 is LGHNA and CDR2 is YNFKEQ. Here the CDR3 DNA reads TGTGCCAGCACCCAAGTAGCATGTGTCGTGACAGGCATTTACGAGCAGTACTTC. It translates to CASTQVACVVTGIYEQYF.

The sample holds a few counts of this clone. The chain employs TRBV4-1 and TRBJ2-7, with TRBD2 identical over 7 bases. From germline, CDR1 is MGHRA and CDR2 YSYEKL. V lost 0 bases to trimming and J lost 12 bases; unmatched junction nucleotides: 11. This CDR3 region has 14 residues. The CDR3 loop is CASSQDVGGLSLYF. The CDR3 bases are TGCGCCAGCAGCCAAGATGTGGGAGGGCTTTCTCTGTACTTC.

Many counts were recorded for this clone. The CDR3 nucleotides read TGCGCCAGCAGCATGTCTAGCGGGAGGGCGCGGGATGAGCAGTTCTTC. Protein sequence: CASSMSSGRARDEQFF. The rearrangement uses TRBV5-1 and TRBJ2-1, with 12 nucleotides matching TRBD2. The CDR3 contains 16 residues. Germline CDR1 reads SGHRS; CDR2 reads YFSETQ. The ends lost 4 bases at V and 8 bases at J; junction bases unmatched: 10.

This clone is medium-sized in the sample. The chain recombines TRBV11-2 with TRBJ2-2, with TRBD2 identical over 8 bases. The CDR3 sequence is 15 residues long. CDR1 SGHAT and CDR2 FQNNGV come from the germline V gene. V was pared by 8 bases and J by 2 bases, with 7 bases of the junction left unmatched. CDR3 loop: CASPGGGRNTGELFF. CDR3 DNA sequence: TGTGCCAGCCCCGGCGGGGGGCGCAACACCGGGGAGCTGTTTTTT.

This clone was counted many times. The J gene is TRBJ1-1, the V gene TRBV5-4; 11 bases match TRBD1. This CDR3 comprises 15 residues. The germline V gene encodes CDR1 SGHNT and CDR2 YYREEE (reference sequence). Trimming took 4 bases from V and 5 from J; bases not matched to a gene: 7. The CDR3 DNA reads as TGTGCCAGCAGCCTCTGGACAGGGGGCTTGACTGAAGCTTTCTTT. This translates into CASSLWTGGLTEAFF.

Many counts were recorded for this clone. The chain is built from TRBV5-8 and TRBJ2-7; D perhaps matches TRBD2 (6 bases). The CDR3 runs to 13 residues. Per the germline V gene, CDR1 is SGHTS and CDR2 is YDEGEE. Trimming stripped 2 bases from V and 7 bases from J, with 13 bases between. CDR3 DNA: TGTGCCAGCAGCTTCCGGTCTGGAGGGGAGCAGTACTTC. Its protein product is CASSFRSGGEQYF. The variable domain in full, completed from reference TRBV5-8 and TRBJ2-7, reads EAGVTQSPTHLIKTRGQQATLRCSPISGHTSVYWYQQALGLGLQFLLWYDEGEERNRGNFPPRFSGRQFPNYSSELNVNALELEDSALYLCASSFRSGGEQYFGPGTRLTVT.

This clone was observed at least ten times. This sequence joins TRBV4-2 and TRBJ2-3; D unresolved. Per the germline V gene, CDR1 is LGHNA and CDR2 is YNFKEQ. V shed 1 base and J shed 6 bases, with 5 bases lying between them. The CDR3 is made up of 12 amino acids. The DNA for the CDR3 is TGTGCCAGCAGCCAAGTGGCCGATACGCAGTATTTT. Its protein product is CASSQVADTQYF.

V is TRBV5-4 and J is TRBJ2-3, with D perhaps being TRBD1 or TRBD2 (6 bases each). The CDR3 sequence is 16 residues long. V lost 1 base, J lost 6 bases, and 18 bases lay in between. From germline, CDR1 is SGHNT and CDR2 YYREEE (reference sequence). As DNA, the CDR3 is TGTGCCAGCAGCTTGCCCCGGGGGTGGGGGGCGGATACGCAGTATTTT. This gives the protein CASSLPRGWGADTQYF. Complete variable domain (other parts from reference TRBV5-4 and TRBJ2-3): ETGVTQSPTHLIKTRGQQVTLRCSSQSGHNTVSWYQQALGQGPQFIFQYYREEENGRGNFPPRFSGLQFPNYSSELNVNALELDDSALYLCASSLPRGWGADTQYFGPGTRLTVL.

This clone is classed as medium-sized. The rearrangement joins TRBV5-1 to TRBJ1-1, with TRBD1 as a possible D gene (6 bases). Trimming left V 3 bases short and J 5 bases short, with 14 bases between. The CDR3 is 14 amino acids. Per the germline V gene, CDR1 is SGHRS and CDR2 is YFSETQ. The CDR3, as DNA: TGCGCCAGCAGCTCACAGGGCCCGGGGACTGAAGCTTTCTTT. This codes for CASSSQGPGTEAFF.

This clone showed up many times. The chain is built from TRBV18 and TRBJ2-2; 9 bases are shared with TRBD1. Germline values: CDR1 KGHSH, CDR2 LQKENI. Trimming took 6 bases from V and 5 from J; bases not matched to a gene: 7. This CDR3 contains 15 residues. The CDR3 loop reads CASSLRQGETGELFF. CDR3 DNA: TGTGCCAGCTCCCTCCGACAGGGGGAGACCGGGGAGCTGTTTTTT.

This clone was observed many times. The rearrangement joins TRBV10-1 to TRBJ2-3, with 7 bases matching TRBD1. CDR1 WNHNN and CDR2 SYGVQD come from the germline V gene (reference sequence). V shed 4 bases and J 1 base; nucleotides not matched to a gene: 8. The CDR3 is 16 amino acids. The chain's CDR3 is CASSASNTGGTDTQYF. In nucleotides, the CDR3 is TGCGCCAGCAGTGCTTCGAATACAGGGGGCACAGATACGCAGTATTTT.

This clone was observed many times. The DNA for the CDR3 is TGTGCCAGCAGTTTATCGGGATTAGGGACTGAAGCTTTCTTT. Translated, it gives CASSLSGLGTEAFF. V and J are TRBV27 and TRBJ1-1; D gene uncertain. Germline values: CDR1 MNHEY, CDR2 SMNVEV (reference sequence). Trimming left V 0 bases short and J 5 bases short, with 10 bases between. The CDR3 totals 14 residues.

This clone was seen at least ten times. The V call is TRBV18, the J call TRBJ1-5, with D unresolved. This CDR3 is built from 13 residues. Germline V gene sequence: CDR1 KGHSH, CDR2 LQKENI. V was pared by 2 bases and J by 4 bases, with 6 bases between. This chain's CDR3 is CASSPSSNQPQHF. CDR3 sequence (DNA): TGTGCCAGCTCACCATCCAGTAATCAGCCCCAGCATTTT. The variable domain in full, completed from reference TRBV18 and TRBJ1-5, reads NAGVMQNPRHLVRRRGQEARLRCSPMKGHSHVYWYRQLPEEGLKFMVYLQKENIIDESGMPKERFSAEFPKEGPSILRIQQVVRGDSAAYFCASSPSSNQPQHFGDGTRLSIL.

The table lists this clone with many counts. The rearrangement uses TRBV28 and TRBJ2-1; D is perhaps TRBD1 (6 bases). Between the trimmed V and J ends, which lost 6 bases and 7 bases, there was a span of 10 bases. The CDR3 length is 12 residues. Looked up from germline, CDR1 is MDHEN and CDR2 is SYDVKM. This chain's CDR3 is CASSIRGNEQFF. The DNA of the CDR3 is TGTGCCAGCAGCATAAGGGGGAATGAGCAGTTCTTC.